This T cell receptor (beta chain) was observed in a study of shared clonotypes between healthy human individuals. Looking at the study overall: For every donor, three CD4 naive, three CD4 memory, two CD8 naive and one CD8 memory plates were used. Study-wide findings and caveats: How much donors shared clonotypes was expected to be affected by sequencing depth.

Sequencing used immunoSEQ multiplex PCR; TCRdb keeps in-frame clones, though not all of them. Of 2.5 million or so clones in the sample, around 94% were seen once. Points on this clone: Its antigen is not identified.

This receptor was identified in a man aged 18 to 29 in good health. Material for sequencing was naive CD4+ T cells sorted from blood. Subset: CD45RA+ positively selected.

This CDR3 reads CASYSAGVQVLTYNEQFF. The CDR3 DNA reads TGTGCCAGCTATAGCGCGGGGGTACAGGTTTTAACCTACAATGAGCAGTTCTTC. This rearrangement joins TRBV28 to TRBJ2-1, with 7 bases identical to TRBD2. CDR1 is MDHEN and CDR2 is SYDVKM in the germline V gene. Trimming cost V 8 bases and J 2 bases; bases outside gene matches: 18. This CDR3 has 18 residues.